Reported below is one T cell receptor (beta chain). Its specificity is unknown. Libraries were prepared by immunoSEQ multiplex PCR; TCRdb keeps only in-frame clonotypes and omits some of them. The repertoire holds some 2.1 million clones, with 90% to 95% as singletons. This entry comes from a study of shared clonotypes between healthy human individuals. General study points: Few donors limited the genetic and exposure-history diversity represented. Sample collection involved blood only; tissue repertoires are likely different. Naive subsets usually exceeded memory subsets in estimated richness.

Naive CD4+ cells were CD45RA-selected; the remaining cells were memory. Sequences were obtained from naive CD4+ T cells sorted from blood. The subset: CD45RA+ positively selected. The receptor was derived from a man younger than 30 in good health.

In DNA form, the CDR3 reads TGTGCCAGCAGTTCGACTAGCGGGGGGGCCTACGAGCAGTACTTC. Its translation is CASSSTSGGAYEQYF. The rearrangement uses TRBV28 and TRBJ2-7; 14 bases line up with TRBD2. CDR3 length: 15 amino acids. The ends lost 4 bases at V and 2 bases at J; junction bases unmatched: 1. Germline V gene lookup returns CDR1 MDHEN and CDR2 SYDVKM.